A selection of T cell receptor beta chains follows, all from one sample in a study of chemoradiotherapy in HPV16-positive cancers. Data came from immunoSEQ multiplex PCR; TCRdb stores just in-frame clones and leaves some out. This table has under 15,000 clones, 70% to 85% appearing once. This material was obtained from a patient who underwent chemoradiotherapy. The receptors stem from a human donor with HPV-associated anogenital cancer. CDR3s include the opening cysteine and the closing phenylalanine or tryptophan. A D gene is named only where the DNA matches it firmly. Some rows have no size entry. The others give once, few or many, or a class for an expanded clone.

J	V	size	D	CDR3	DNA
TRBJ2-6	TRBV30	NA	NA	CAWPGRLSGANVLTF	TGTGCCTGGCCCGGACGCCTCTCTGGGGCCAACGTCCTGACTTTC
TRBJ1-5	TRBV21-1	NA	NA	CASSKIRTVSNQPQHF	TGTGCCAGCAGCAAAATTCGGACAGTTAGCAATCAGCCCCAGCATTTT
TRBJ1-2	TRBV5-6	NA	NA	CASSPPGFPYGYTF	TGTGCCAGCAGCCCACCGGGATTTCCCTATGGCTACACCTTC
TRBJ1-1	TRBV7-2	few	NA	CASSVQGNTEAFF	TGTGCCAGCAGCGTACAGGGGAACACTGAAGCTTTCTTT
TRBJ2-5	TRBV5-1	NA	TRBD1	CASSWADREETQYF	TGCGCCAGCAGCTGGGCGGACAGGGAAGAGACCCAGTACTTC
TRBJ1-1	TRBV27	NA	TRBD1	CASNRQGAHTEAFF	TGTGCCAGCAATCGACAGGGGGCACACACTGAAGCTTTCTTT
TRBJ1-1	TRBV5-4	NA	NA	CASSLRGNTEAFF	TGTGCCAGCAGCTTGCGGGGGAACACTGAAGCTTTCTTT
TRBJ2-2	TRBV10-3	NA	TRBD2	CAISSGGGYTGELFF	TGTGCCATCAGTAGCGGGGGGGGCTACACCGGGGAGCTGTTTTTT
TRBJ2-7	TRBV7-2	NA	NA	CASSPSGFYEQYF	TGTGCCAGCAGCCCGAGTGGGTTCTACGAGCAGTACTTC
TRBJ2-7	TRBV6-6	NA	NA	CASRDWGYEQYF	TGTGCCAGCAGAGATTGGGGCTACGAGCAGTACTTC
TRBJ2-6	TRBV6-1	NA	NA	CASSIDSSGANVLTF	TGTGCCAGCAGTATTGATTCCTCTGGGGCCAACGTCCTGACTTTC
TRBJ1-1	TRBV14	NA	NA	CASSHLPTEAFF	TGTGCCAGCAGCCATCTCCCCACTGAAGCTTTCTTT
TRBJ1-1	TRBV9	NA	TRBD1	CASSGGQGIRNTEAFF	TGTGCCAGCAGCGGGGGACAGGGGATACGGAACACTGAAGCTTTCTTT
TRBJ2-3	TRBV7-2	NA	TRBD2	CASSTGLVGPDTQYF	TGTGCCAGCAGCACGGGACTAGTTGGTCCAGATACGCAGTATTTT
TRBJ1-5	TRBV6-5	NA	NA	CASSYSFLGQQPQHF	TGTGCCAGCAGTTACTCCTTTCTTGGACAGCAGCCCCAGCATTTT
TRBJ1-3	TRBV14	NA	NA	CASSQDDRYGNTIYF	TGTGCCAGCAGCCAAGATGACAGATACGGAAACACCATATATTTT
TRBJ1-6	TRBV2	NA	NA	CASIQSASSYNSPLHF	TGTGCCAGCATCCAGTCGGCCAGCTCCTATAATTCACCCCTCCACTTT
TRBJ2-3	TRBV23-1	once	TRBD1	CASSQPTGTGGLVTDTQYF	TGCGCCAGCAGTCAGCCCACCGGGACAGGGGGTCTAGTCACAGATACGCAGTATTTT
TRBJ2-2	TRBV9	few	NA	CASSEGTGTGELFF	TGTGCCAGCAGCGAGGGGACCGGCACCGGGGAGCTGTTTTTT
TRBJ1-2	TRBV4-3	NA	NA	CASSQLGQAHGYTF	TGCGCCAGCAGCCAACTCGGCCAGGCCCATGGCTACACCTTC
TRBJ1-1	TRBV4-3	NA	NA	CASSQGTVAEAFF	TGCGCCAGCAGCCAGGGGACCGTTGCTGAAGCTTTCTTT
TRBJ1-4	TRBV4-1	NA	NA	CASSQDTTTNEKLFF	TGCGCCAGCAGCCAGGACACGACAACTAATGAAAAACTGTTTTTT
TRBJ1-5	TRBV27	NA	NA	CASSRRFGALGDVSNQPQHF	TGTGCCAGCAGTCGTCGCTTTGGGGCTCTAGGGGACGTTAGCAATCAGCCCCAGCATTTT
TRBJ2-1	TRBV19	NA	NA	CASSADFKNEQFF	TGTGCCAGTTCAGCGGATTTTAAAAATGAGCAGTTCTTC
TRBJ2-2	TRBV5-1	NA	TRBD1	CASSQRGQGASGELFF	TGCGCCAGCAGCCAGCGGGGACAGGGTGCTTCCGGGGAGCTGTTTTTT
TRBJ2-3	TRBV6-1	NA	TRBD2	CASSGLAGGPDTQYF	TGTGCCAGCTCGGGACTAGCGGGGGGCCCAGATACGCAGTATTTT
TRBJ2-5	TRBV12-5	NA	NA	CASGSPETQYF	TGTGCTAGTGGTTCCCCAGAGACCCAGTACTTC
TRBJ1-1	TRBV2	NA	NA	CASNPQVNTEAFF	TGTGCCAGCAACCCTCAGGTGAACACTGAAGCTTTCTTT
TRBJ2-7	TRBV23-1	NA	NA	CASPGTSSYEQYF	TGCGCCAGCCCCGGGACCTCCTCCTACGAGCAGTACTTC
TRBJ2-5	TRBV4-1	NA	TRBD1	CASSQGRTGGETQYF	TGCGCCAGCAGCCAGGGCCGGACAGGGGGAGAGACCCAGTACTTC
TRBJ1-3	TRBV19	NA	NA	CASRPQPANSGNTIYF	TGTGCCAGTAGACCTCAGCCAGCGAACTCTGGAAACACCATATATTTT
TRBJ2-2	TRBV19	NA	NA	CAARGTGELFF	TGTGCCGCCCGAGGAACCGGGGAGCTGTTTTTT
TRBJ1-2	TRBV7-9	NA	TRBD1	CASSPGVGQGDGYTF	TGTGCCAGCAGCCCAGGAGTAGGACAGGGAGATGGCTACACCTTC